This TCR beta chain is from a study of metastatic and nonmetastatic thyroid tumors. TCRdb re-called the PCR reads via MiXCR. The sample includes some 28,000 clones, less than 25% seen only once; the top ten take 39%. All patients were untreated before thyroid surgery. The germline CDR1 and CDR2 sequences are SGHTA and FQGNSA. CDR3 length: 14 residues. V lost 4 bases, J lost 5 bases, and 15 bases lay in between. V is TRBV7-2 and J is TRBJ2-7; D gene unclear. The specimen was blood. The receptor's source is a female donor with papillary thyroid cancer or a benign thyroid nodule (not recorded which). Some clones in this sample may be carry-over from other donors' samples. CDR3 in amino acids: CASSSLPSVNEQYF. CDR3 nucleotide sequence: TGTGCCAGCAGCTCCCTCCCCAGCGTAAACGAGCAGTACTTC.